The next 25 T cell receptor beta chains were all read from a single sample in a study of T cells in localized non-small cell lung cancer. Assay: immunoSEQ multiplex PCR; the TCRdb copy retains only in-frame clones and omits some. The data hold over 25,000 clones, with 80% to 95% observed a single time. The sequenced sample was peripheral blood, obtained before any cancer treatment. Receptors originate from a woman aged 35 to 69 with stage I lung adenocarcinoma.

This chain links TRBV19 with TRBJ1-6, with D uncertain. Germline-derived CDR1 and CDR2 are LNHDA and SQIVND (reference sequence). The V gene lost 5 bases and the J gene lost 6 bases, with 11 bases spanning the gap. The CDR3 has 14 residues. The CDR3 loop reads CASSSWVGNSPLHF. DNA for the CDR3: TGTGCCAGTAGTTCCTGGGTGGGTAATTCACCCCTCCACTTT.

In DNA form, the CDR3 reads TGTGCCAGCAGTGCGGGACAGGGGGGGACTGAAGCTTTCTTT. It encodes CASSAGQGGTEAFF. The chain links TRBV7-2 to TRBJ1-1, with TRBD1 identical over 11 bases. Germline CDR1 reads SGHTA; CDR2 reads FQGNSA. The CDR3 runs to 14 residues. Trimming removed 6 bases from V and 5 bases from J; junction bases left unmatched: 5.

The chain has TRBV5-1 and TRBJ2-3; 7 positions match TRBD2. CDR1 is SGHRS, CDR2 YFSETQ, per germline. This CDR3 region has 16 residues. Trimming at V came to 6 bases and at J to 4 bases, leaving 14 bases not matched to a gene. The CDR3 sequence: CASTPTGLAASDTQYF. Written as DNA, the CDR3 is TGCGCCAGCACCCCAACGGGGCTAGCGGCGTCAGATACGCAGTATTTT.

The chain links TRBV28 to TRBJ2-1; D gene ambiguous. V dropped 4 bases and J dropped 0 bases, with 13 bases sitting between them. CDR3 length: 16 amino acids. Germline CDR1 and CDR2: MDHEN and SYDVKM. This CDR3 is CASSSPSWSSYNEQFF. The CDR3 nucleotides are TGTGCCAGCAGTTCCCCTTCCTGGAGCTCCTACAATGAGCAGTTCTTC.

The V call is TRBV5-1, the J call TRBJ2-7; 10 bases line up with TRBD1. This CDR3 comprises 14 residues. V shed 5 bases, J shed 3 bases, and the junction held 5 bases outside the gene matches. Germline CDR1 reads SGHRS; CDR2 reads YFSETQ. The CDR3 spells CASSRDRGSYEQYF. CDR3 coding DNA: TGCGCCAGCAGTAGGGACAGGGGAAGCTACGAGCAGTACTTC.

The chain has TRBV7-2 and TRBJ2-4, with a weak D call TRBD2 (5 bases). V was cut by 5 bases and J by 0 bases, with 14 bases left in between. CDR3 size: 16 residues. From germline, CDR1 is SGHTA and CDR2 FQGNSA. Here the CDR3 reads CASSLAGLLAKNIQYF. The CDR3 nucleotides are TGTGCCAGCAGCCTGGCGGGTTTATTAGCCAAAAACATTCAGTACTTC.

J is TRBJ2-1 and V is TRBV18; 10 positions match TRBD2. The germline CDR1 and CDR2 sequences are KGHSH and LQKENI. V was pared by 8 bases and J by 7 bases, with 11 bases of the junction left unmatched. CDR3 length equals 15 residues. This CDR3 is CASEASGGTGNEQFF. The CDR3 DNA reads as TGTGCCAGCGAGGCTAGCGGGGGCACCGGGAATGAGCAGTTCTTC.

CDR3 nucleotide sequence: TGTGCCAGCAAAAGTGGCAATCAGCCCCAGCATTTT. Its protein product is CASKSGNQPQHF. V usage is TRBV28 and J usage is TRBJ1-5; D is unresolved. V was clipped by 7 bases and J by 2 bases, with 6 bases between them. This CDR3 is 12 amino acids long. Germline values: CDR1 MDHEN, CDR2 SYDVKM.

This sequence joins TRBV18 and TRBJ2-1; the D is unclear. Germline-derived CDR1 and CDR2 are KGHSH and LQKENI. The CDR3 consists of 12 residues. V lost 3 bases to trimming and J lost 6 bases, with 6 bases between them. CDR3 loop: CASSPALNEQFF. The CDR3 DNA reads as TGTGCCAGCTCACCGGCACTCAATGAGCAGTTCTTC.

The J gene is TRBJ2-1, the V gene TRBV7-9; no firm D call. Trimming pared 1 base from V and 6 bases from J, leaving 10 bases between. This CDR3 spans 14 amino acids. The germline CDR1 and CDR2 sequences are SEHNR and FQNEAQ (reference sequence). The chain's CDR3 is CASSLERPSNEQFF. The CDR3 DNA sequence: TGTGCCAGCAGCTTAGAAAGGCCGAGCAATGAGCAGTTCTTC.

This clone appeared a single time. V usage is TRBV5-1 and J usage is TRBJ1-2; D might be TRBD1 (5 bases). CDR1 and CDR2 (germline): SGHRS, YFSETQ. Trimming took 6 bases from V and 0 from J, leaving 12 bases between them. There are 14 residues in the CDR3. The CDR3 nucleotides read TGCGCCAGCACCGGGGACGGAGCTAACTATGGCTACACCTTC. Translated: CASTGDGANYGYTF.

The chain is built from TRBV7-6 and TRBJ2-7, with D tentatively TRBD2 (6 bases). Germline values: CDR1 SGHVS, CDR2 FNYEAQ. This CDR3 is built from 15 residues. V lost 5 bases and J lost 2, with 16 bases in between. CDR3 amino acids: CASSRDGGRPYEQYF. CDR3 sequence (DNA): TGTGCCAGCAGCCGTGACGGAGGGAGACCCTACGAGCAGTACTTC.

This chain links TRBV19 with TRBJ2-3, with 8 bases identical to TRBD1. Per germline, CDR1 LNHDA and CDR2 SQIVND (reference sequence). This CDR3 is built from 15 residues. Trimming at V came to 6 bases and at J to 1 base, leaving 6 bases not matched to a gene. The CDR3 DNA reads TGTGCCAGTAGCTCCCGGACAGGGCGCACAGATACGCAGTATTTT. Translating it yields CASSSRTGRTDTQYF.

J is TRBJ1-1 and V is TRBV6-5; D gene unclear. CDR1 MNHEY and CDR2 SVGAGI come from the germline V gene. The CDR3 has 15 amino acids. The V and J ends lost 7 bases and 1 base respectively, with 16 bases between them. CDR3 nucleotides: TGTGCCAGCACTACTCCGCGGGTAGGGAACACTGAAGCTTTCTTT. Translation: CASTTPRVGNTEAFF.

CDR3 protein: CASSSFRGNTEAFF. The CDR3 DNA reads TGTGCCAGTAGTTCCTTCAGGGGGAACACTGAAGCTTTCTTT. The chain joins TRBV19 to TRBJ1-1; the D gene is possibly TRBD1 (6 bases). In germline, CDR1 is LNHDA, CDR2 SQIVND (reference sequence). Trimming cost V 5 bases and J 1 base, with 11 bases left between them. The CDR3 contains 14 residues. Full variable domain (missing parts from reference TRBV19 and TRBJ1-1): DGGITQSPKYLFRKEGQNVTLSCEQNLNHDAMYWYRQDPGQGLRLIYYSQIVNDFQKGDIAEGYSVSREKKESFPLTVTSAQKNPTAFYLCASSSFRGNTEAFFGQGTRLTVV.

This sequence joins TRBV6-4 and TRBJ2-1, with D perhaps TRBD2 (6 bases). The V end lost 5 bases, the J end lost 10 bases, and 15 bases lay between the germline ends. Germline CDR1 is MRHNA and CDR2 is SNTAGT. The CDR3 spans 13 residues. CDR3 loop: CASSTVGSGEQFF. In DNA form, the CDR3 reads TGTGCCAGCAGTACCGTCGGGAGTGGGGAGCAGTTCTTC.

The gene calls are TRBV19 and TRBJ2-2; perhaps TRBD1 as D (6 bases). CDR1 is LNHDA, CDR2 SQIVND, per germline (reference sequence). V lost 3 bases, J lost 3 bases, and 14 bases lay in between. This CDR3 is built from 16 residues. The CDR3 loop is CASSMGARGYTGELFF. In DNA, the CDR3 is TGTGCCAGTAGTATGGGTGCCAGGGGATACACCGGGGAGCTGTTTTTT.

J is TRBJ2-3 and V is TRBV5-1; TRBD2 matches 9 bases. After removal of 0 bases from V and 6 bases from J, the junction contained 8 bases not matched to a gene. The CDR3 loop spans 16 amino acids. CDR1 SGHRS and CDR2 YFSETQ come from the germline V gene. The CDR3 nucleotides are TGCGCCAGCAGCTTGGCTTTAGCGGGGGAGGTGGATACGCAGTATTTT. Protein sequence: CASSLALAGEVDTQYF.

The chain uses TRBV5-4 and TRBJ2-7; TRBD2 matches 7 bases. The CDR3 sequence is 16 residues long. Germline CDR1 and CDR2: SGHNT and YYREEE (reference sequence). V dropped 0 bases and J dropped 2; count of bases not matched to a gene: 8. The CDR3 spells CASSLAVGGGAYEQYF. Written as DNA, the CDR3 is TGTGCCAGCAGCTTGGCGGTTGGGGGGGGAGCCTACGAGCAGTACTTC.

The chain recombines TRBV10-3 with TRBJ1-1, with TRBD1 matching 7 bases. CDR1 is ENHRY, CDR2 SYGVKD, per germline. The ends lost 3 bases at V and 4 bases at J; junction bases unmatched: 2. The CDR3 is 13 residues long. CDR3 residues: CAISDRGSTEAFF. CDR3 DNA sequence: TGTGCCATCAGTGACAGGGGGAGCACTGAAGCTTTCTTT.

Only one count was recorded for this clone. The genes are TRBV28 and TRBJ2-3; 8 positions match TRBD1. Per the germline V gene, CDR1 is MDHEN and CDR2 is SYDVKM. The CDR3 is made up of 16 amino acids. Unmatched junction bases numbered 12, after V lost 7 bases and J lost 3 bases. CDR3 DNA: TGTGCCAGCACCTGGGGGACAGGCGCCGGGACAGATACGCAGTATTTT. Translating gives CASTWGTGAGTDTQYF.

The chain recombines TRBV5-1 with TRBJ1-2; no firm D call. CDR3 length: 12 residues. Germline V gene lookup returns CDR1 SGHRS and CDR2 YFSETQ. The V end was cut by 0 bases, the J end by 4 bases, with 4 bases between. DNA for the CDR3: TGCGCCAGCAGCTTGGACGCCTATGGCTACACCTTC. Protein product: CASSLDAYGYTF.

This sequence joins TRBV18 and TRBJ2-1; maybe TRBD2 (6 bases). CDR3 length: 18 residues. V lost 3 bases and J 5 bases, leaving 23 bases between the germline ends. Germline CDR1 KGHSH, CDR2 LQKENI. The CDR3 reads CASSPQTVLAAPNNEQFF. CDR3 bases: TGTGCCAGCTCACCTCAAACCGTACTAGCTGCGCCGAACAATGAGCAGTTCTTC.

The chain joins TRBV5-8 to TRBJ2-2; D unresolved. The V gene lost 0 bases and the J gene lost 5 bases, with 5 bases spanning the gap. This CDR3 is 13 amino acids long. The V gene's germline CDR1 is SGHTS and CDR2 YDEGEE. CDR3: CASSLAFTGELFF. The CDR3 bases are TGTGCCAGCAGCTTGGCCTTTACCGGGGAGCTGTTTTTT.

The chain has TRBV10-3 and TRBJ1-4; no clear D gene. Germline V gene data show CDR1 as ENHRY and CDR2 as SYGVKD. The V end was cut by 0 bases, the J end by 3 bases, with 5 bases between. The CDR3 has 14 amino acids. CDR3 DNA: TGTGCCATCAGTGAGTCCGGCTCTAATGAAAAACTGTTTTTT. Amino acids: CAISESGSNEKLFF.